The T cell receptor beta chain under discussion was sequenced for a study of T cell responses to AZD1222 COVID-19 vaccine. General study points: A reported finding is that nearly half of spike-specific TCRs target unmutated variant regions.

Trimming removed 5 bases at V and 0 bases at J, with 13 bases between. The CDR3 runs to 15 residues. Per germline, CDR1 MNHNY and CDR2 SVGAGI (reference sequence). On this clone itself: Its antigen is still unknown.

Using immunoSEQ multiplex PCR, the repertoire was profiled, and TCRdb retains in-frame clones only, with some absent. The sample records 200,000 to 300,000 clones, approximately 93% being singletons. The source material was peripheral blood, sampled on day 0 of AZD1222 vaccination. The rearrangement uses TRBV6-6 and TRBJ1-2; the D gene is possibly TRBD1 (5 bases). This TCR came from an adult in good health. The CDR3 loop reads CASSAAQGSNYGYTF. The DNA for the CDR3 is TGTGCCAGCAGTGCCGCCCAGGGATCTAACTATGGCTACACCTTC.